Listed below are T cell receptor beta chains from one sample, sequenced in a study of blood T cell repertoires in COVID-19. Clones were sequenced by immunoSEQ multiplex PCR, and TCRdb holds only the in-frame ones, with some missing. Of 110,000 or so clones listed, 60% to 85% are singletons. The sequenced material came from peripheral blood. These receptor sequences come from a man between 65 and 80 years old with acute or convalescent COVID-19. Both conserved end residues are part of each CDR3. A D gene is named only where the DNA matches it firmly. Clone size is shown for a subset of rows, as once, few, many or a class of expanded clone.

j_gene: TRBJ2-2
v_gene: TRBV2
abundance: .
d_gene: .
CDR3nt: TGTGCCAGCAGTGCGACAGACCCGAACACCGGGGAGCTGTTTTTT
CDR3aa: CASSATDPNTGELFF

j_gene: TRBJ1-2
v_gene: TRBV7-2
abundance: few
d_gene: TRBD1
CDR3nt: TGTGCCAGCAGCTTAACTCTGGCAGGGGGCAACTATGGCTACACCTTC
CDR3aa: CASSLTLAGGNYGYTF

j_gene: TRBJ1-2
v_gene: TRBV12-3/TRBV12-4
abundance: .
d_gene: .
CDR3nt: TGTGCCAGCAGTGACGACAGACCCACGGGCTACACCTTC
CDR3aa: CASSDDRPTGYTF

j_gene: TRBJ1-5
v_gene: TRBV6-2/TRBV6-3
abundance: .
d_gene: .
CDR3nt: TGTGCCAGCAGTTATTTGACAGGCAATCAGCCCCAGCATTTT
CDR3aa: CASSYLTGNQPQHF

j_gene: TRBJ2-3
v_gene: TRBV9
abundance: .
d_gene: .
CDR3nt: TGTGCCAGCAGCGTAGAGCCCGAAACGCAGTATTTT
CDR3aa: CASSVEPETQYF

j_gene: TRBJ2-3
v_gene: TRBV27
abundance: .
d_gene: .
CDR3nt: TGTGCCAGCAGTAAACGACAGGGTGAGGGACTGAGGACAGATACGCAGTATTTT
CDR3aa: CASSKRQGEGLRTDTQYF

j_gene: TRBJ1-5
v_gene: TRBV24-1
abundance: .
d_gene: .
CDR3nt: TGTGCCACCAGTGTCGGGGAAGGACGGGCCCAGCATTTT
CDR3aa: CATSVGEGRAQHF

j_gene: TRBJ2-1
v_gene: TRBV7-9
abundance: .
d_gene: TRBD2
CDR3nt: TGTGCCAGCAGCTTCCCTCGACTAGCAGGCTCCTACAATGAGCAGTTCTTC
CDR3aa: CASSFPRLAGSYNEQFF

j_gene: TRBJ1-2
v_gene: TRBV6-5
abundance: .
d_gene: .
CDR3nt: TGTGCCAGCAGTTACTTACAGACAGACGGAAGTTATGGCTACACCTTC
CDR3aa: CASSYLQTDGSYGYTF

j_gene: TRBJ2-1
v_gene: TRBV13
abundance: once
d_gene: .
CDR3nt: TGTGCCAGCAGCTTAACAGGTTCCTACAATGAGCAGTTCTTC
CDR3aa: CASSLTGSYNEQFF

j_gene: TRBJ2-7
v_gene: TRBV4-1
abundance: .
d_gene: TRBD1
CDR3nt: TGCGCCAGCAGCCATACAGGGGGCTACGAGCAGTACTTC
CDR3aa: CASSHTGGYEQYF

j_gene: TRBJ1-1
v_gene: TRBV5-6
abundance: .
d_gene: TRBD1
CDR3nt: TGTGCCAGCAGCCGGACAGGGGGGAGCACTGAAGCTTTCTTT
CDR3aa: CASSRTGGSTEAFF

j_gene: TRBJ2-1
v_gene: TRBV5-1
abundance: .
d_gene: .
CDR3nt: TGCGCCAGCAGCTTGGGCAGTGATCTCAATGAGCAGTTCTTC
CDR3aa: CASSLGSDLNEQFF

j_gene: TRBJ1-1
v_gene: TRBV5-1
abundance: .
d_gene: .
CDR3nt: TGCGCCAGCAGCTTGGCGGGGGGAGGGATGAACACTGAAGCTTTCTTT
CDR3aa: CASSLAGGGMNTEAFF

j_gene: TRBJ2-5
v_gene: TRBV5-8
abundance: .
d_gene: TRBD1
CDR3nt: TGTGCCAGCAGCCTCGGAGGGACAGGGGGCGCGCGGGAGACCCAGTACTTC
CDR3aa: CASSLGGTGGARETQYF

j_gene: TRBJ2-2
v_gene: TRBV19
abundance: .
d_gene: .
CDR3nt: TGTGCCAGTGTACAGTACACCGGGGAGCTGTTTTTT
CDR3aa: CASVQYTGELFF

j_gene: TRBJ1-1
v_gene: TRBV9
abundance: .
d_gene: TRBD1
CDR3nt: TGTGCCAGCAGCGTAGTGGAGGGGGCGGCTTTCTTT
CDR3aa: CASSVVEGAAFF

j_gene: TRBJ1-5
v_gene: TRBV2
abundance: few
d_gene: .
CDR3nt: TGTGCCAGCAGGGCTGACAGTAATCAGCCCCAGCATTTT
CDR3aa: CASRADSNQPQHF

j_gene: TRBJ2-1
v_gene: TRBV10-2
abundance: .
d_gene: TRBD2
CDR3nt: TGCGCCACAGGACTAGCGGGAGGGCATGAGCAGTTCTTC
CDR3aa: CATGLAGGHEQFF

j_gene: TRBJ2-5
v_gene: TRBV7-6
abundance: .
d_gene: TRBD1
CDR3nt: TGTGCCAGCAGCCGGACAGGGGGAATGGTGGAGACCCAGTACTTC
CDR3aa: CASSRTGGMVETQYF

j_gene: TRBJ2-3
v_gene: TRBV4-1
abundance: .
d_gene: TRBD1
CDR3nt: TGCGCCAGCAGCCGAGCCGGGACAGGGACCACAGATACGCAGTATTTT
CDR3aa: CASSRAGTGTTDTQYF

j_gene: TRBJ2-1
v_gene: TRBV5-1
abundance: .
d_gene: TRBD2
CDR3nt: TGCGCCAGCAGCTTTAGGCGGAGCGGGAGCGGGTTCAATGAGCAGTTCTTC
CDR3aa: CASSFRRSGSGFNEQFF

j_gene: TRBJ2-1
v_gene: TRBV2
abundance: .
d_gene: TRBD2
CDR3nt: TGTGCGACCCATGGGGGGACTAGCGGGGGGTCCCACAATGAGCAGTTCTTC
CDR3aa: CATHGGTSGGSHNEQFF

j_gene: TRBJ2-1
v_gene: TRBV5-1
abundance: .
d_gene: .
CDR3nt: TGCGCCAGCAGCTTGACTTTCGATGAGCAGTTCTTC
CDR3aa: CASSLTFDEQFF

j_gene: TRBJ1-6
v_gene: TRBV5-1
abundance: .
d_gene: TRBD1
CDR3nt: TGCGCCAGCAGCTCGGACAGGGGAAATTCACCCCTCCACTTT
CDR3aa: CASSSDRGNSPLHF

j_gene: TRBJ2-7
v_gene: TRBV28
abundance: .
d_gene: TRBD2
CDR3nt: TGTGCCAGCAGTTTAATTACGAGCGGGAGTTACGAGCAGTACTTC
CDR3aa: CASSLITSGSYEQYF

j_gene: TRBJ2-2
v_gene: TRBV9
abundance: .
d_gene: TRBD2
CDR3nt: TGTGCCAGCAGCGCTAGCGGGAGTAGGACCGGGGAGCTGTTTTTT
CDR3aa: CASSASGSRTGELFF

j_gene: TRBJ1-1
v_gene: TRBV6-1
abundance: .
d_gene: TRBD1
CDR3nt: TGTGCCAGCAGTTCCACAGGGGGCACTGAAGCTTTCTTT
CDR3aa: CASSSTGGTEAFF

j_gene: TRBJ2-7
v_gene: TRBV6-2/TRBV6-3
abundance: .
d_gene: TRBD1
CDR3nt: TGTGCCAGCAGTTATTACCGGGACAGGACCTACGAGCAGTACTTC
CDR3aa: CASSYYRDRTYEQYF

j_gene: TRBJ2-7
v_gene: TRBV11-2
abundance: few
d_gene: .
CDR3nt: TGTGCCAGCAGCTTGGGCAGGGCATTATCCTACGAGCAGTACTTC
CDR3aa: CASSLGRALSYEQYF

j_gene: TRBJ2-1
v_gene: TRBV12-3/TRBV12-4
abundance: .
d_gene: .
CDR3nt: TGTGCCAGCAGGTTCAACAATGAGCAGTTCTTC
CDR3aa: CASRFNNEQFF

j_gene: TRBJ2-5
v_gene: TRBV24-1
abundance: .
d_gene: TRBD1
CDR3nt: TGTGCCACCAGTGACTGGGACAGGGAGACCCAGTACTTC
CDR3aa: CATSDWDRETQYF

j_gene: TRBJ2-1
v_gene: TRBV7-3
abundance: .
d_gene: .
CDR3nt: TGTGCCAGCAGCTTAATGGAGGGTGAGCAGTTCTTC
CDR3aa: CASSLMEGEQFF

j_gene: TRBJ1-3
v_gene: TRBV9
abundance: .
d_gene: .
CDR3nt: TGTGCCAGCAGCGCTGGGAGCGCTGGAAACACCATATATTTT
CDR3aa: CASSAGSAGNTIYF

j_gene: TRBJ2-4
v_gene: TRBV5-4
abundance: .
d_gene: .
CDR3nt: TGTGCCAGCAGCTTGGCCGGAAACATTCAGTACTTC
CDR3aa: CASSLAGNIQYF

j_gene: TRBJ1-2
v_gene: TRBV6-6
abundance: once
d_gene: TRBD1
CDR3nt: TGTGCCAGCATTCAGACAGGGGCCGGTGGCTACACCTTC
CDR3aa: CASIQTGAGGYTF

j_gene: TRBJ2-6
v_gene: TRBV7-2
abundance: .
d_gene: .
CDR3nt: TGTGCCAGCAGCTCTCCAGGGGTTGCCGGGGCCAACGTCCTGACTTTC
CDR3aa: CASSSPGVAGANVLTF

j_gene: TRBJ1-5
v_gene: TRBV6-2/TRBV6-3
abundance: few
d_gene: .
CDR3nt: TGTGCCAGCAGTTACGTGACAGCATCCGCTCAGCCCCAGCATTTT
CDR3aa: CASSYVTASAQPQHF

j_gene: TRBJ2-5
v_gene: TRBV4-1
abundance: .
d_gene: TRBD2
CDR3nt: TGCGCCAGCAGCCAATGGGGGGGAGAGACCCAGTACTTC
CDR3aa: CASSQWGGETQYF

j_gene: TRBJ2-1
v_gene: TRBV6-2/TRBV6-3
abundance: .
d_gene: TRBD2
CDR3nt: TGTGCCAGCAGTCAACCGGGACTAGTGAGGGAGGATGAGCAGTTCTTC
CDR3aa: CASSQPGLVREDEQFF

j_gene: TRBJ2-7
v_gene: TRBV28
abundance: once
d_gene: TRBD2
CDR3nt: TGTGCCAGCAGTACGCCAGCGGGAGGAACCTACGAGCAGTACTTC
CDR3aa: CASSTPAGGTYEQYF